These T cell receptor beta chains were read from a single sample in a study of blood T cells in healthy people across ages. TCRdb redid the calling of the 5' RACE reads with MiXCR, one entry per CDR3 protein. The table shows around 2 million distinct CDR3 sequences, with roughly two fifths occurring only once. The sample taken for sequencing was blood. These TCRs come from a human donor in good health. Both conserved end residues are part of each CDR3. D genes are given only for firm matches. Expanded clones get a size class; other rows say once, few or many, or leave the size out.

TRBD2	TRBV7-2	TRBJ2-7	few	TGTGCCAGCAGCTTAGTACGCGGGGGTAACTACGAGCAGTACTTC	CASSLVRGGNYEQYF
NA	TRBV7-2	TRBJ2-7	NA	TGTGCCAGCAGCTTAGTAGCAGGGGAAAGCGACGAGCAGTACTTC	CASSLVAGESDEQYF
NA	TRBV15	TRBJ1-4	NA	TGTGCCACCAGCTCACCCAGGGGACAAGGAATCGAAAAACTGTTTTTT	CATSSPRGQGIEKLFF
NA	TRBV9	TRBJ2-3	few	TGTGCCAGCAGCGGAGATTTCAGCACAGATACGCAGTATTTT	CASSGDFSTDTQYF
TRBD1	TRBV5-1	TRBJ1-2	few	TGCGCCAGCAGCTTTGGGACAGGGGGCGCGACTAACTATGGCTACACCTTC	CASSFGTGGATNYGYTF
NA	TRBV4-2	TRBJ1-1	NA	TGTGCCAGCAGCCAAGGGGTGGGGAACACTGAAGCTTTCTTT	CASSQGVGNTEAFF
NA	TRBV24-1	TRBJ2-1	NA	TGTGCCACCAGTATTCCATACGGGGGCGTCGACAATGAGCAGTTCTTC	CATSIPYGGVDNEQFF
NA	TRBV5-1	TRBJ2-3	NA	TGCGCCAGCAGCTTTACCCCCACAGATACGCAGTATTTT	CASSFTPTDTQYF
NA	TRBV4-3	TRBJ1-2	NA	TGCGCCAGCAGCCAATCTCCAGGGGTGAACTATGGCTACACCTTC	CASSQSPGVNYGYTF
NA	TRBV13	TRBJ2-3	NA	TGTGCCAGCAGCTCAGAGGCCGGGAGCACAGATACGCAGTATTTT	CASSSEAGSTDTQYF
TRBD1	TRBV28	TRBJ2-5	NA	TGTGCCAGCACCACTTCCTTTGGACAGGGGGCAGAGACCCAGTACTTC	CASTTSFGQGAETQYF
TRBD1	TRBV20-1	TRBJ1-6	few	TGCAGTGCTAGAGATCCCGGGACAGGGGATAATTCACCCCTCCACTTT	CSARDPGTGDNSPLHF
TRBD1	TRBV29-1	TRBJ2-1	once	TGCAGCGTTGAACTTGGACAGGGGGGGAGTGTGCAGTTCTTC	CSVELGQGGSVQFF
TRBD2	TRBV6-4	TRBJ2-1	NA	TGTGCCAGCAGTCCCCTCGGGGGGGCCGCCTACAATGAGCAGTTCTTC	CASSPLGGAAYNEQFF
NA	TRBV9	TRBJ1-1	few	TGTGCCAGCAGCCAATGGCCCAGCCTCGGAATGAACACTGAAGCTTTCTTT	CASSQWPSLGMNTEAFF
TRBD2	TRBV6-5	TRBJ2-1	few	TGTGCCAGCAGTTACCATCTCGGGACGGGGGGCTACAATGAGCAGTTCTTC	CASSYHLGTGGYNEQFF
NA	TRBV4-3	TRBJ2-1	NA	TGCGTCAGCAGCCAAGGGCATACAGGGTACTACAATGAGCAGTTCTTC	CVSSQGHTGYYNEQFF
NA	TRBV7-6	TRBJ2-5	NA	TGTGCCGGCAGACAACCGGGCAAGAGAGGGGAGACCCAGTACTTC	CAGRQPGKRGETQYF
NA	TRBV5-6	TRBJ2-7	few	TGTGCCAGCAGCTTGCTGAAGCCCTCCTACGAGCAGTACTTC	CASSLLKPSYEQYF
NA	TRBV4-3	TRBJ2-1	NA	TGCGCCAGCAGCCAAGGACAACTAGCTTCCAATGAGCAGTTCTTC	CASSQGQLASNEQFF
TRBD2	TRBV7-2	TRBJ2-7	NA	TGTGCCAGCAGCTTAGCGGCTAGCGGGTCCTACGAGCAGTACTTC	CASSLAASGSYEQYF
NA	TRBV18	TRBJ1-2	NA	TGTGCCAGCTCACCAGGCAGACTTGGCTACACCTTC	CASSPGRLGYTF
TRBD1	TRBV12-3/TRBV12-4	TRBJ1-4	few	TGTGCCAGCTTAGCGACAGGGATTGAAAAACTGTTTTTT	CASLATGIEKLFF
NA	TRBV20-1	TRBJ2-5	NA	TGCAGTGCTAGCCGACCTGTGGGGAACCAAGAGACCCAGTACTTC	CSASRPVGNQETQYF
NA	TRBV24-1	TRBJ2-1	few	TGTGCCACCAAATCTGGTACCGATGAGCAGTTCTTC	CATKSGTDEQFF
NA	TRBV28	TRBJ1-4	NA	TGTGCCAGCAGCGGACCGGTGGAGGATGAAAAACTGTTTTTT	CASSGPVEDEKLFF
NA	TRBV29-1	TRBJ1-1	NA	TGCAGCGTTGTCGACGGACGGAACACTGAAGCTTTCTTT	CSVVDGRNTEAFF
TRBD1	TRBV27	TRBJ2-7	NA	TGTGCCAGCAGTTTATCGGGACAGGGTTGGTCCTACGAGCAGTACTTC	CASSLSGQGWSYEQYF
NA	TRBV15	TRBJ2-2	NA	TGTGCCACCAGCAGACCACCCCGAGGCACCGGGGAGCTGTTTTTT	CATSRPPRGTGELFF
NA	TRBV5-1	TRBJ2-5	NA	TGCGCCAGCGGCTTCCCGACGACAGGTGGACGAGAGACCCAGTACTTC	CASGFPTTGGRETQYF
NA	TRBV29-1	TRBJ2-2	few	TGCAGCGTTGTAACTGGGAACACCGGGGAGCTGTTTTTT	CSVVTGNTGELFF
TRBD2	TRBV7-7	TRBJ2-1	few	TGTGCTAGCAGCCGGGGACTAGCCGAATCCAATGAGCAGTTCTTC	CASSRGLAESNEQFF
NA	TRBV7-9	TRBJ2-5	NA	TGTGCCAGCAGCTTCCCTAAGGGAAGGGAGACCCAGTACTTC	CASSFPKGRETQYF
NA	TRBV9	TRBJ1-5	NA	TGTGCCAGCAGCTCTTCTGGGGCCCTCTCAGGCCAGCATTTT	CASSSSGALSGQHF
TRBD1	TRBV2	TRBJ2-3	NA	TGTGCCAGCAGTGAATATGGCAGGGGGCTGACAGATACGCAGTATTTT	CASSEYGRGLTDTQYF
NA	TRBV2	TRBJ2-7	few	TGTGCCAGCAGTGAGGGGCAGAGACAGTACTTC	CASSEGQRQYF
NA	TRBV28	TRBJ2-4	few	TGTGCCAGCAGACAGGACAGTTTTCCCCCTAAAAACATTCAGTACTTC	CASRQDSFPPKNIQYF
TRBD2	TRBV20-1	TRBJ2-1	NA	TGCAGTGCTAGAGTCCAAAGGGGCGGGGGGAATAAGAATGAGCAGTTCTTC	CSARVQRGGGNKNEQFF
TRBD1	TRBV4-3	TRBJ1-3	NA	TGCGCCAGCAGCCAAGTCGCCCCGGACAGGGTCGGAAACACCATATATTTT	CASSQVAPDRVGNTIYF
NA	TRBV12-3/TRBV12-4	TRBJ2-7	few	TGTGCCAGCAGTCCAACCCCAACGGCGCTCGAGCAGTACTTC	CASSPTPTALEQYF
NA	TRBV5-1	TRBJ2-6	many	TGCGCCAGCAGCTTGGACGGACAGCCCATCTCTGGGGCCAACGTCCTGACTTTC	CASSLDGQPISGANVLTF
NA	TRBV4-1	TRBJ1-4	NA	TGCGCCAGCAGCCAAGTTGAGTCCGAAAAACTGGTTTTT	CASSQVESEKLVF